Listed below are T cell receptor beta chains from one sample, sequenced in a study of blood T cell repertoires in COVID-19. Assay: immunoSEQ multiplex PCR; the TCRdb copy retains only in-frame clones and omits some. This sample has more than 150,000 clones, with approximately 90% found just once. What was sequenced was peripheral blood. Receptors were obtained from a woman aged 70-85 years with COVID-19, enrolled during active disease. Each CDR3 is given with its conserved first and last residue. Fields, in order: clone size, V gene, D gene, J gene, CDR3 protein, CDR3 DNA. The D gene is left open where the match is weak. The size entry is marked missing in some rows and otherwise reads once, few, many or a size class.

clone_size: few; v_call: TRBV10-3; d_call: -; j_call: TRBJ1-2; cdr3_aa: CAISEGGGNYGYTF; cdr3_nt: TGTGCCATCAGTGAGGGGGGAGGGAACTATGGCTACACCTTC
clone_size: -; v_call: TRBV27; d_call: -; j_call: TRBJ2-1; cdr3_aa: CASSAAGYRQFF; cdr3_nt: TGTGCCAGCAGTGCCGCAGGGTATCGGCAGTTCTTC
clone_size: many; v_call: TRBV7-2; d_call: -; j_call: TRBJ1-2; cdr3_aa: CASSFPVEGYTF; cdr3_nt: TGTGCCAGCAGCTTTCCGGTGGAGGGCTACACCTTC
clone_size: -; v_call: TRBV11-3; d_call: TRBD2; j_call: TRBJ2-7; cdr3_aa: CASSLVAGTEQYF; cdr3_nt: TGTGCCAGCAGCTTAGTAGCGGGAACAGAGCAGTACTTC
clone_size: -; v_call: TRBV7-8; d_call: -; j_call: TRBJ2-2; cdr3_aa: CASSGPPDYISAGELFF; cdr3_nt: TGTGCCAGCAGCGGACCACCGGACTACATTTCCGCCGGGGAGCTGTTTTTT
clone_size: -; v_call: TRBV4-1; d_call: -; j_call: TRBJ2-7; cdr3_aa: CASSQDYFSYEQYF; cdr3_nt: TGCGCCAGCAGCCAAGATTACTTCTCCTACGAGCAGTACTTC
clone_size: few; v_call: TRBV3-1/TRBV3-2; d_call: TRBD1; j_call: TRBJ1-5; cdr3_aa: CASSQASTGGGNQPQHF; cdr3_nt: TGTGCCAGCAGCCAAGCCAGTACAGGGGGCGGGAATCAGCCCCAGCATTTT
clone_size: -; v_call: TRBV4-2; d_call: -; j_call: TRBJ2-2; cdr3_aa: CASSQVIGGGGELFF; cdr3_nt: TGTGCCAGCAGCCAAGTTATTGGGGGAGGCGGGGAGCTGTTTTTT
clone_size: few; v_call: TRBV6-5; d_call: -; j_call: TRBJ2-7; cdr3_aa: CASSYSATDFYEQYF; cdr3_nt: TGTGCCAGCAGTTACTCCGCGACAGACTTCTACGAGCAGTACTTC
clone_size: -; v_call: TRBV10-2; d_call: -; j_call: TRBJ1-1; cdr3_aa: CASSPNHSEAFF; cdr3_nt: TGCGCCAGCAGTCCCAATCATTCTGAAGCTTTCTTT
clone_size: -; v_call: TRBV6-2/TRBV6-3; d_call: TRBD2; j_call: TRBJ2-5; cdr3_aa: CASSYSTGLAGMYQETQYF; cdr3_nt: TGTGCCAGCAGTTACTCAACCGGACTAGCGGGGATGTACCAAGAGACCCAGTACTTC
clone_size: -; v_call: TRBV19; d_call: -; j_call: TRBJ1-4; cdr3_aa: CASSRIGAEKLFF; cdr3_nt: TGTGCCAGTAGTAGGATAGGGGCGGAAAAACTGTTTTTT
clone_size: once; v_call: TRBV3-1/TRBV3-2; d_call: TRBD2; j_call: TRBJ2-2; cdr3_aa: CASSPRIQREISGELFF; cdr3_nt: TGTGCCAGCAGCCCAAGAATCCAGCGGGAGATCTCCGGGGAGCTGTTTTTT
clone_size: -; v_call: TRBV24-1; d_call: TRBD2; j_call: TRBJ2-5; cdr3_aa: CATSDIKAGGHQETQYF; cdr3_nt: TGTGCCACCAGTGATATCAAAGCGGGAGGGCACCAAGAGACCCAGTACTTC
clone_size: -; v_call: TRBV3-1/TRBV3-2; d_call: TRBD2; j_call: TRBJ2-7; cdr3_aa: CASSQVAGRYEQYF; cdr3_nt: TGTGCCAGCAGCCAAGTAGCGGGAAGATACGAGCAGTACTTC
clone_size: -; v_call: TRBV6-1; d_call: -; j_call: TRBJ1-1; cdr3_aa: CASSDRGSEAFF; cdr3_nt: TGTGCCAGCAGTGATCGGGGGTCTGAAGCTTTCTTT
clone_size: -; v_call: TRBV11-3; d_call: -; j_call: TRBJ2-7; cdr3_aa: CASSPGGLSREQYF; cdr3_nt: TGTGCCAGCAGCCCGGGCGGACTCTCTCGCGAGCAGTACTTC
clone_size: -; v_call: TRBV5-6; d_call: -; j_call: TRBJ2-7; cdr3_aa: CASSLAREQYF; cdr3_nt: TGTGCCAGCAGCTTGGCGCGCGAGCAGTACTTC
clone_size: -; v_call: TRBV10-3; d_call: TRBD2; j_call: TRBJ2-3; cdr3_aa: CAISGLAGSTDTQYF; cdr3_nt: TGTGCCATCAGTGGACTAGCGGGTAGCACAGATACGCAGTATTTT
clone_size: -; v_call: TRBV15; d_call: TRBD2; j_call: TRBJ2-3; cdr3_aa: CATSRDTSGSTDTQYF; cdr3_nt: TGTGCCACCAGCAGAGATACTAGCGGGAGCACAGATACGCAGTATTTT
clone_size: -; v_call: TRBV27; d_call: -; j_call: TRBJ1-1; cdr3_aa: CASSLGQSNTEAFF; cdr3_nt: TGTGCCAGCAGTTTAGGACAGTCGAACACTGAAGCTTTCTTT
clone_size: -; v_call: TRBV4-3; d_call: -; j_call: TRBJ1-2; cdr3_aa: CASSQDSGIYGYTF; cdr3_nt: TGCGCCAGCAGCCAAGATTCCGGGATTTATGGCTACACCTTC
clone_size: few; v_call: TRBV29-1; d_call: TRBD1; j_call: TRBJ1-2; cdr3_aa: CSIQEGAEYGYTF; cdr3_nt: TGCAGCATACAAGAGGGGGCAGAATATGGCTACACCTTC
clone_size: -; v_call: TRBV3-1/TRBV3-2; d_call: TRBD2; j_call: TRBJ2-3; cdr3_aa: CASSRLAGGSGDTQYF; cdr3_nt: TGTGCCAGCAGCCGACTAGCGGGAGGAAGCGGAGATACGCAGTATTTT
clone_size: -; v_call: TRBV19; d_call: -; j_call: TRBJ2-2; cdr3_aa: CASSTPRQSTGELFF; cdr3_nt: TGTGCCAGTAGTACCCCTCGACAGAGCACCGGGGAGCTGTTTTTT
clone_size: once; v_call: TRBV28; d_call: TRBD1; j_call: TRBJ1-1; cdr3_aa: CASSLDRDAEAFF; cdr3_nt: TGTGCCAGCAGTCTGGACAGGGACGCTGAAGCTTTCTTT